What follows describes a single T cell receptor (beta chain). Its specific antigen is unknown. No much larger clone exists at a distance of one base, and base qualities are not known. Collaborating institutions collected whole blood in K2EDTA tubes following their own protocols. For TCRbeta analysis, collaborator samples were shipped as frozen whole blood, as isolated PBMCs, or as DNA extracted from either sample type. The sample comes from a study of blood T cell repertoires in COVID-19 (dated by TCRdb to the early 2020s). Describing the broader study: Collaborator samples came from the United States, Italy and Spain and covered acute and convalescent phases of COVID-19. The samples were drawn from two sources: the first 160 participants of the ongoing ImmuneRACE study, and fewer than 1,500 subjects contributed by 6 global collaborators. Where available, HLA class I and class II types were taken from metadata supplied by the sample provider and were not determined by assay-based typing. The repertoires were made available in a free public database intended to serve as a resource for research on the immune response to SARS-CoV-2. The sample metadata nearly always contained a de-identified subject ID, COVID-19 status, age in years and sex. The dataset comprised deeply sampled blood TCRbeta repertoires from subjects exposed to, actively infected with, or recovered from COVID-19. The material from the prospective study consisted of cDNA or gDNA derived from T cells, B-cell-depleted T cells, or PBMCs. The study at large found these results: Clinical and demographic metadata were provided uncurated, with the amount varying by source and participant.

TCRbeta CDR3 regions were amplified from genomic DNA using the immunoSEQ Assay, a bias-controlled multiplex PCR. Regarding the original processing steps: Within the assay, amplification of reference gene primers was used to estimate how many nucleated cells each sample contained. To quantify the absolute abundance of each unique TCRbeta CDR3 rearrangement, sequence reads were collapsed and filtered. For each sample, productive Simpson clonality was calculated by taking the square root of Simpson's diversity index across productive rearrangements. TCRdb holds this immuneACCESS table with in-frame rearrangements only. Some clones are missing; in checked studies, unresolved V genes explain under half, and the rest has no known cause. Clonal size and the V and J genes are those of that table, whereas D and trimming came from the DNA. The table for this sample lists about 160,000 clones; 85% of them were counted only once. Clones ranked in the top ten supply 3% to 3.5% of the sample.

The source material was peripheral blood. The origin of this receptor is a human donor with acute or convalescent COVID-19. The donor label of this sample is uncertain.

Here is the DNA: TGTGCCAGCAGTTTAAGACTCCTAGACCTCTCTGGGGCCAACGTCCTGACTTTC. Protein translation: CASSLRLLDLSGANVLTF. The chain couples TRBV27 to TRBJ2-6, with the D gene too uncertain to name. CDR1 and CDR2 (MNHEY, SMNVEV) derive from the germline V gene (reference sequence). Inclusive of the bounding cysteine and phenylalanine, the CDR3 is 18 residues long. The sequence is cut down to CDR3 DNA, 54 bases in frame from base 1. V and J lose 2 bases and 0 bases, and a span of 14 bases separates them.